The text below deals with one T cell receptor beta chain. V shed 5 bases and J 3 bases; nucleotides not matched to a gene: 4. The CDR3 contains 15 residues. Germline V lookup: CDR1 SGHTA, CDR2 FQGNSA. These data belong to a study of blood T cell repertoires in COVID-19. Study context: Italy, Spain and the United States were the sources of the convalescent and acute COVID-19 samples.

TCRdb keeps only in-frame clones here, not all; method: immunoSEQ multiplex PCR. Of 200,000 to 250,000 clones in the sample, approximately 83% were seen once. V gene TRBV7-2 combines with J gene TRBJ2-1; 10 bases map to TRBD2. Sequenced: PBMCs or T cells enriched from blood (not recorded which). This receptor was obtained from a woman aged 60 to 75 who had recovered from COVID-19. For the CDR3, the DNA is TGTGCCAGCAGCGCAGCGGGGGGGATCTACAATGAGCAGTTCTTC. Residues: CASSAAGGIYNEQFF. The variable domain in full, completed from reference TRBV7-2 and TRBJ2-1, reads GAGVSQSPSNKVTEKGKDVELRCDPISGHTALYWYRQSLGQGLEFLIYFQGNSAPDKSGLPSDRFSAERTGGSVSTLTIQRTQQEDSAVYLCASSAAGGIYNEQFFGPGTRLTVL.